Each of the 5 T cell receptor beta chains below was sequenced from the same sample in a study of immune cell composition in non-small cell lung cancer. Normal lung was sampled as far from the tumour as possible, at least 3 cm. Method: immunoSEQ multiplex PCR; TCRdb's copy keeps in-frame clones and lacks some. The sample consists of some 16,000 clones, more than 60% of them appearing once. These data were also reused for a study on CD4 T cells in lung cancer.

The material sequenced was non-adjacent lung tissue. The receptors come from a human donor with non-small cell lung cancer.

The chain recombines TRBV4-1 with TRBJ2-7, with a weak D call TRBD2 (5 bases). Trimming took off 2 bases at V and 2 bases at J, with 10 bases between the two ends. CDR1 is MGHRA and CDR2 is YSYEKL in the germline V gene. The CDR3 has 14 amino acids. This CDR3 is CASSQSPAAYEQYF. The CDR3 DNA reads TGCGCCAGCAGCCAATCCCCAGCGGCCTACGAGCAGTACTTC.

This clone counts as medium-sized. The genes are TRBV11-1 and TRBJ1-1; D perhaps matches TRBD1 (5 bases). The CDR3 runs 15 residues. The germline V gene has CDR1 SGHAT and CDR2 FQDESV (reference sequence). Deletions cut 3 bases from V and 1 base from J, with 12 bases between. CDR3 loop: CASSLLRGRNTEAFF. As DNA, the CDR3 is TGTGCCAGCAGCTTGCTGCGGGGCCGGAACACTGAAGCTTTCTTT.

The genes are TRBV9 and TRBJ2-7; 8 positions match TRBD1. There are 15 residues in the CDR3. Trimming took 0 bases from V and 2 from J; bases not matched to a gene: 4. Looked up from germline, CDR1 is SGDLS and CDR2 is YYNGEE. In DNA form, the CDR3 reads TGTGCCAGCAGCGTAGCTTCGACAGGGGCCTACGAGCAGTACTTC. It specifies CASSVASTGAYEQYF.

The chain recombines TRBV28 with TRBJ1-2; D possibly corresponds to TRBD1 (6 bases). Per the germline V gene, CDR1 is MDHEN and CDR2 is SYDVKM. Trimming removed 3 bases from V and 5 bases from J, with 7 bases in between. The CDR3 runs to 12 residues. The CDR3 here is CASSFTGYGYTF. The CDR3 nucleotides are TGTGCCAGCAGTTTCACAGGGTATGGCTACACCTTC.

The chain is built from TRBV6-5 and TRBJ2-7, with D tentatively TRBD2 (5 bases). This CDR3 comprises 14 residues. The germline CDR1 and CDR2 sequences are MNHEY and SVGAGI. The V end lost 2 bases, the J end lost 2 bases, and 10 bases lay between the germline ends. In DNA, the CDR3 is TGTGCCAGCAGTTACGGGAGCAGCGCCTACGAGCAGTACTTC. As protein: CASSYGSSAYEQYF.